The following is a T cell receptor beta chain sequence with its context. Assay: immunoSEQ multiplex PCR; the TCRdb copy retains only in-frame clones and omits some. The sample lists 150,000 to 200,000 clones; around nine tenths were seen once. The record originates from a study of blood T cell repertoires in COVID-19. Study-wide context: The United States, Italy and Spain supplied acute and convalescent COVID-19 samples.

This CDR3 contains 15 residues. CDR1 LNHDA and CDR2 SQIVND come from the germline V gene (reference sequence). V dropped 3 bases and J dropped 2 bases, with 12 bases sitting between them. This TCR was sampled from a man in his 70s with active or convalescent COVID-19. V and J are TRBV19 and TRBJ2-3, with D perhaps TRBD1 (6 bases). The sample comprised peripheral blood. The CDR3 sequence is CASSMLGAHTDTQYF. CDR3 bases: TGTGCCAGTAGTATGCTGGGGGCGCACACAGATACGCAGTATTTT.